Listed below are T cell receptor beta chains from one sample, sequenced in a study of identical twins. TCRdb reprocessed the 5' RACE reads via MiXCR and lists one record per CDR3 protein. Altogether 450,000 to 500,000 distinct CDR3 sequences are present, about 13% being singletons, with the ten largest covering around 0.98%. These data were also filed under a second study, of yellow fever vaccine responses in identical twins.

Sequencing was performed on CD4+ T cells sorted from blood. These receptors originate from a woman under 30 in good health. Both conserved end residues are part of each CDR3. D genes are given only for firm matches. Clone sizes are given selectively: once, few, many, or a class where the clone is expanded.

V	J	D	size	DNA	CDR3
TRBV15	TRBJ2-1	TRBD2	-	TGTGCCACCAGCAGAGATTCACTAGCGGGGAAGTACAATGAGCAGTTCTTC	CATSRDSLAGKYNEQFF
TRBV20-1	TRBJ2-1	TRBD2	-	TGCAGTGCACCTAGCGGGGGGGTCCCCAATGAGCAGTTCTTC	CSAPSGGVPNEQFF
TRBV5-1	TRBJ1-2	-	few	TGCGCCAGCAGCGGGACCGGGACATCCTATGGCTACACCTTC	CASSGTGTSYGYTF
TRBV20-1	TRBJ2-3	TRBD2	few	TGCAGTGCTAGGGCTAGCGGGAGCTATGATACGCAGTATTTT	CSARASGSYDTQYF
TRBV2	TRBJ2-5	TRBD1	few	TGTGCCAGCAGTGCGGGACAGGGTAACGGAGAGACCCAGTACTTC	CASSAGQGNGETQYF
TRBV28	TRBJ2-7	TRBD1	few	TGTGCCAGCAGTTTCAGGGGGACAGGGCGTTACGAGCAGTACTTC	CASSFRGTGRYEQYF
TRBV7-2	TRBJ2-5	TRBD2	many	TGTGCCAGCAGCTCGGTGACTAGCCATCAAGAGACCCAGTACTTC	CASSSVTSHQETQYF
TRBV20-1	TRBJ2-7	-	-	TGCAGTGCTAGCACGTGGAGCGGATTCACCTACGAGCAGTACTTC	CSASTWSGFTYEQYF
TRBV24-1	TRBJ2-2	TRBD2	-	TGTGCCACCAGTGATTCGGGACTAGCGGTTTTCAACACCGGGGAGCTGTTTTTT	CATSDSGLAVFNTGELFF
TRBV5-6	TRBJ2-7	TRBD1	few	TGTGCCAGCAGCTTTGTTCCGGGACAGCGAACGTACGAGCAGTACTTC	CASSFVPGQRTYEQYF
TRBV6-5	TRBJ2-5	TRBD1	-	TGTGCCAGCAGTTACTCGCACGCAGGGGGAGAGACCCAGTACTTC	CASSYSHAGGETQYF
TRBV3-1	TRBJ2-4	TRBD1	-	TGTGCCTGCAGTGCCCGGGACAGGGGGCAATTTAGAGCCAAAAACATTCAGTACTTC	CACSARDRGQFRAKNIQYF
TRBV27	TRBJ2-3	-	few	TGTGCCAGCAGTTGGGGGCGGACTACAGATACGCAGTATTTT	CASSWGRTTDTQYF
TRBV7-2	TRBJ2-1	-	few	TGTGCCAGCAGCTTAGGGGCACGATCTCCGTTCTTC	CASSLGARSPFF
TRBV7-8	TRBJ1-4	TRBD1	-	TGTGCCAGCAGGCGGGACAGGGTCGGGGAAAAACTGTTTTTT	CASRRDRVGEKLFF
TRBV29-1	TRBJ2-7	TRBD2	few	TGCAGCGTGACTAGCGGGACCTCCTACGAGCAGTACTTC	CSVTSGTSYEQYF
TRBV12-3/TRBV12-4	TRBJ2-3	TRBD1	few	TGTGCCAGCTCCCGGAGGACAGGGGGCTTCGCAGATACGCAGTATTTT	CASSRRTGGFADTQYF
TRBV29-1	TRBJ2-3	-	-	TGCAGCGCTGTTAGGCCACACACAGATACGCAGTATTTT	CSAVRPHTDTQYF
TRBV28	TRBJ2-7	-	few	TGTGCCAGCAGTCCTCAAAGACAGCCGGGGAACTTC	CASSPQRQPGNF
TRBV27	TRBJ2-2	-	-	TGTGCCAGCAGTTTAGTGAGCTCGGGATACGCTCAGCGCGTTGGAAAGCTGTTTTTT	CASSLVSSGYAQRVGKLFF
TRBV7-8	TRBJ2-4	-	-	TGTGCCAGCAGCTGGGGGCGTGGAAACATTCAGTACTTC	CASSWGRGNIQYF
TRBV7-8	TRBJ2-7	-	-	TGTGCCAGCAGCTTAGTCGTTGGGGCCGAATGGGTCGGCTACGAGCAGTACTTC	CASSLVVGAEWVGYEQYF
TRBV28	TRBJ2-5	-	few	TGTGCCAGCAATCGGGGTGGGGTAGAGACCCAGTACTTC	CASNRGGVETQYF
TRBV15	TRBJ2-6	-	-	TGTGCCACCAGCGCCCGGAACTCTGGGGCCAACGTCCTGACTTTC	CATSARNSGANVLTF
TRBV12-3/TRBV12-4	TRBJ1-5	TRBD1	-	TGTGCCAGCAGTTTATTTTCGAGGGGGACAGGCTTTAACAATCAGCCCCAGCATTTT	CASSLFSRGTGFNNQPQHF
TRBV14	TRBJ2-7	TRBD1	few	TGTGCCAGCAGCCGGTTTCCGAGACAGGGGGCAGGAAGTTCCGAGCAGTACTTC	CASSRFPRQGAGSSEQYF
TRBV4-1	TRBJ2-3	TRBD2	-	TGCGCCAGCAGCCAACAACCGAGCGGGACGAACACAGATACGCAGTATTTT	CASSQQPSGTNTDTQYF
TRBV6-2/TRBV6-3	TRBJ2-7	TRBD1	-	TGTGCCAGCAGGAAACAGGGGTTTGACGAGCAGTACTTC	CASRKQGFDEQYF
TRBV6-1	TRBJ2-7	TRBD1	few	TGTGCCAGCAGGACCGGGACAGGTACCGAGCAGTACTTC	CASRTGTGTEQYF
TRBV28	TRBJ2-4	TRBD1	few	TGTGCCAGCTTCCGGGGGACAGGGTTGGCCAAAAACATTCAGTACTTC	CASFRGTGLAKNIQYF
TRBV4-1	TRBJ2-5	-	-	TGCGCCAGCAGCCAAGGACGGGGCCTCCAAGAGACCCAGTACTTC	CASSQGRGLQETQYF
TRBV3-1	TRBJ2-1	TRBD2	few	TGTGCCAGCAGCTCTAGCGGGGGGCGGAATGAGCAGTTCTTC	CASSSSGGRNEQFF
TRBV6-2/TRBV6-3	TRBJ1-5	-	-	TGTGCCAGCAGTGAGAATAGGGGGGGCTCCTTTAATCAGCCCCAGCATTTT	CASSENRGGSFNQPQHF
TRBV4-3	TRBJ2-1	-	many	TGCGCCAGCAGCCAAGGGTACGGCAATGAGCAGTTCTTC	CASSQGYGNEQFF
TRBV20-1	TRBJ1-5	-	-	TGCAGTGCTAGAGATACTTTTAATCAGCCCCAGCATTTT	CSARDTFNQPQHF
TRBV15	TRBJ2-7	-	-	TGTGCCACCAGCAGATTAAATAGCTACGAGCAGTACTTC	CATSRLNSYEQYF
TRBV7-9	TRBJ2-1	-	few	TGTGCCAGCAGCCGCTCTTGGAGGGGGGAGAATGAGCAGTTCTTC	CASSRSWRGENEQFF
TRBV6-2/TRBV6-3	TRBJ2-1	-	few	TGTGCCAGTGCCAGCCCATCGAGCTCCTACAATGAGCAGTTCTTC	CASASPSSSYNEQFF
TRBV6-5	TRBJ2-7	-	-	TGTGCCAGCAGTTACGGGATAGATAGTAAGCAGTACTTC	CASSYGIDSKQYF
TRBV11-1	TRBJ2-1	-	-	TGTGCCAGCAGCTTCCGCGGCAAAAGCTCCTACAATGAGCAGTTCTTC	CASSFRGKSSYNEQFF
TRBV2	TRBJ2-3	TRBD2	few	TGTGCCAGCAGGGGACTAGCGGGGGAATCATCTTTT	CASRGLAGESSF
TRBV29-1	TRBJ2-7	-	few	TGCAGCGTGGTGGCGGAATCCTACGAGCAGTACTTC	CSVVAESYEQYF
TRBV6-5	TRBJ2-5	-	few	TGTGCCAGCAGTTACTCAGGGCTTGAGACCCAGTACTTC	CASSYSGLETQYF
TRBV20-1	TRBJ2-5	-	few	TGCAGTGCTAGACCCGCCGGGGTTCCGCAGGGCACCCAGTACTTC	CSARPAGVPQGTQYF
TRBV5-1	TRBJ2-5	-	-	TGCGCCAGCAGCTTGGTCGAGGGGCAAGAGACCCAGTACTTC	CASSLVEGQETQYF
TRBV7-9	TRBJ1-2	-	few	TGTGCCAGCAGCTTAGCTGGCCGGAGCTATGGCTACACCTTC	CASSLAGRSYGYTF